This T cell receptor (beta chain) emerged from a study of blood T cell repertoires in COVID-19. Living in about 25 US areas, the participants were between roughly 18 and 95 years of age. This clone was seen once. The same CDR3 can be traced to other DNA sequences in this sample. Measured with immunoSEQ multiplex PCR; TCRdb has only the in-frame clones, and not every one. The sample contains approximately 440,000 clones, approximately 90% of which appear only once. Germline V lookup: CDR1 LGHDT, CDR2 YNNKEL (reference sequence). This CDR3 is 14 amino acids long. The ends were cut back, 1 base at V and 5 bases at J, with 11 bases in the middle.

The chain recombines TRBV3-1 (or the pseudogene TRBV3-2) with TRBJ1-1, with D possibly TRBD1 on 5 matching bases. The sequencing sample was made of PBMCs or T cells enriched from blood (not recorded which). This clonotype was obtained from a woman between 18 and 30 years old who had recovered from COVID-19. The chain's CDR3 is CASSQGAGRTEAFF. The CDR3 DNA is TGTGCCAGCAGCCAAGGGGCAGGGCGAACTGAAGCTTTCTTT.